These 11 T cell receptor beta chains were sequenced from one sample in a study of sequential checkpoint blockade in melanoma. Treatment denoted: randomized to nivolumab then ipilimumab (arm A) or the reverse (arm B). Produced via immunoSEQ multiplex PCR; TCRdb's table is partial and in-frame only. There are about 37,000 clones in the sample; about 30% occur only once, and 1.5% to 2% lies in the top ten. Sequences were derived from tumor tissue (inferred from file names), sampled from a patient given nivolumab and ipilimumab in sequence. The receptors originated from a human donor with melanoma.

The CDR3 region is CASSPHDRGQSMNTEAFF. CDR3 DNA sequence: TGTGCCAGCTCACCACATGACAGGGGGCAGTCGATGAACACTGAAGCTTTCTTT. The chain uses TRBV18 and TRBJ1-1; 10 bases line up with TRBD1. From germline, CDR1 is KGHSH and CDR2 LQKENI. The CDR3 runs 18 residues. V dropped 1 base and J dropped 0; count of bases not matched to a gene: 8.

This chain links TRBV23-1 with TRBJ1-2, with 8 bases lining up with TRBD1. TRBV23-1 is given ORF status, its function remaining uncertain. The CDR3 sequence is 16 residues long. With V trimmed by 0 bases and J by 3 bases, 6 bases remained unmatched. CDR3 nucleotides: TGCGCCAGCAGTCAATCGGGGACAGGCCTGGACTATGGCTACACCTTC. It codes for CASSQSGTGLDYGYTF.

This clone has more than one count but fewer than ten. The chain couples TRBV28 to TRBJ1-5; possibly TRBD1 for D (6 bases). The germline V gene encodes CDR1 MDHEN and CDR2 SYDVKM. V was clipped by 9 bases and J by 0 bases, with 12 bases between them. This CDR3 is built from 14 residues. The CDR3 region has the DNA TGTGCCAGTATACAGGGAAATAGCAATCAGCCCCAGCATTTT. Protein sequence: CASIQGNSNQPQHF.

The rearrangement links TRBV4-1 to TRBJ1-1; no clear D. Germline V CDR1 and CDR2: MGHRA, YSYEKL. V was clipped by 4 bases and J by 6 bases, with 12 bases between them. The CDR3 has 13 amino acids. CDR3 amino acids: CASSRSTEAEAFF. The CDR3 DNA reads TGCGCCAGCAGCCGATCGACGGAAGCTGAAGCTTTCTTT.

The rearrangement uses TRBV30 and TRBJ1-4, with D possibly TRBD1 on 5 matching bases. The CDR3 consists of 15 residues. Deletions cut 1 base from V and 3 bases from J, with 12 bases between. CDR1 is GTSNPN and CDR2 is SVGIG in the germline V gene (reference sequence). The CDR3 bases are TGTGCCTGGAGTGAGGGGTTGGGTTCTAATGAAAAACTGTTTTTT. It specifies CAWSEGLGSNEKLFF.

This chain joins TRBV19 and TRBJ2-6, with a tentative D call TRBD2 (5 bases). With 4 bases removed from V and 1 base from J, the gap between germline ends came to 8 bases. The germline V gene has CDR1 LNHDA and CDR2 SQIVND (reference sequence). CDR3 length equals 15 residues. In nucleotides, the CDR3 is TGTGCCAGTAGTACCGCGGGTTCTGGGGCCAACGTCCTGACTTTC. This sequence encodes CASSTAGSGANVLTF.

The gene calls are TRBV18 and TRBJ2-3; a weak D match, TRBD2 (7 bases). This CDR3 region has 16 residues. V lost 6 bases and J lost 0, with 16 bases in between. Germline loops: CDR1 KGHSH, CDR2 LQKENI. CDR3 nucleotides: TGTGCCAGCTCCTCCCGGGGGGCTTATAGCACAGATACGCAGTATTTT. Translating gives CASSSRGAYSTDTQYF.

The chain uses TRBV18 and TRBJ2-3, with D tentatively TRBD2 (5 bases). This CDR3 has 15 residues. Trimming removed 6 bases at V and 2 bases at J, with 15 bases between. Germline assignment: CDR1 KGHSH and CDR2 LQKENI. DNA for the CDR3: TGTGCCAGCTCGTCCTACGGGGAGAACACAGATACGCAGTATTTT. Translated, it gives CASSSYGENTDTQYF.

The CDR3 region is CASSIKGSQETQYF. The CDR3 nucleotides read TGTGCCAGTAGTATAAAGGGGTCCCAAGAGACCCAGTACTTC. V gene TRBV19 combines with J gene TRBJ2-5; D might be TRBD1 (5 bases). CDR3 length equals 14 residues. In germline, CDR1 is LNHDA, CDR2 SQIVND (reference sequence). Trimming removed 2 bases at V and 1 base at J, with 8 bases between.

The rearrangement joins TRBV18 to TRBJ1-4, with 8 bases fitting TRBD1. With 3 bases clipped from V and 8 bases from J, the junction kept 11 bases outside the gene matches. The CDR3 covers 16 residues. Germline V gene sequence: CDR1 KGHSH, CDR2 LQKENI. The CDR3 reads CASSPTTGAKREKLFF. The CDR3 DNA sequence: TGTGCCAGCTCACCTACGACAGGGGCCAAACGGGAAAAACTGTTTTTT.

There are a few counts of this clone. This sequence joins TRBV30 and TRBJ1-4, with TRBD1 as a possible D gene (5 bases). This CDR3 comprises 16 residues. The V gene's germline CDR1 is GTSNPN and CDR2 SVGIG (reference sequence). Trimming took 2 bases from V and 2 from J, leaving 15 bases between them. CDR3 in DNA: TGTGCCTGGAGTCCCCACGGGGGGGGGACTAATGAAAAACTGTTTTTT. This gives the protein CAWSPHGGGTNEKLFF. Combining the CDR3 with reference TRBV30 and TRBJ1-4 gives the whole variable domain SQTIHQWPATLVQPVGSPLSLECTVEGTSNPNLYWYRQAAGRGLQLLFYSVGIGQISSEVPQNLSASRPQDRQFILSSKKLLLSDSGFYLCAWSPHGGGTNEKLFFGSGTQLSVL.